The next 13 T cell receptor beta chains were all read from a single sample in a study of cytomegalovirus exposure and HLA in healthy donors. TCRdb keeps only in-frame clones here, not all; method: immunoSEQ multiplex PCR. This table has over 100,000 clones, 85% to 90% appearing once. The sequencing input was PBMCs. Receptor source: a man aged 25-45 years in good health and CMV-seronegative.

This chain uses TRBV10-2 with TRBJ2-7; TRBD2 might be the D (6 bases). The CDR3 has 14 residues. Deletions cut 2 bases from V and 3 bases from J, with 11 bases between. Germline values: CDR1 WSHSY, CDR2 SAAADI. CDR3 protein: CASSELTGGYEQYF. CDR3 nucleotides: TGCGCCAGCAGTGAGCTCACCGGGGGCTACGAGCAGTACTTC.

The CDR3 sequence: CASSVVITGGTDTQYF. In DNA form, the CDR3 reads TGTGCCAGCAGCGTGGTGATAACAGGGGGGACAGATACGCAGTATTTT. The gene calls are TRBV9 and TRBJ2-3, with 8 bases lining up with TRBD1. The ends lost 2 bases at V and 3 bases at J; junction bases unmatched: 8. The germline gives CDR1 SGDLS, CDR2 YYNGEE. The CDR3 has 16 amino acids.

The CDR3 DNA reads as TGTGCCAGCAGCACAGGGCCGGTCTATGGCTACACCTTC. Translation: CASSTGPVYGYTF. The chain is built from TRBV7-2 and TRBJ1-2, with TRBD1 as a possible D gene (6 bases). Germline V gives CDR1 SGHTA, CDR2 FQGNSA. The CDR3 contains 13 residues. V was pared by 5 bases and J by 4 bases, with 11 bases between.

J is TRBJ1-2 and V is TRBV2; D is unresolved. The CDR3 spans 14 residues. V was clipped by 1 base and J by 4 bases, with 10 bases between them. CDR1 and CDR2 (germline): SNHLY, FYNNEI. Here the CDR3 reads CASSEGGRRYGYTF. The CDR3 region has the DNA TGTGCCAGCAGTGAAGGAGGTAGACGCTATGGCTACACCTTC.

The rearrangement joins TRBV6-1 to TRBJ2-7; D uncertain. The CDR3 consists of 12 residues. In germline, CDR1 is MNHNS, CDR2 SASEGT. The germline V and J ends were trimmed by 4 bases and 4 bases, with 8 bases remaining between them. This CDR3 is CASSGADYEQYF. In DNA, the CDR3 is TGTGCCAGCAGTGGGGCAGATTACGAGCAGTACTTC.

CDR3 amino acids: CASTKRGGDYGYTF. CDR3 nucleotides: TGTGCCAGCACCAAGCGGGGGGGGGACTATGGCTACACCTTC. The chain couples TRBV5-8 to TRBJ1-2, with a possible D match to TRBD1 (5 bases). CDR1 is SGHTS, CDR2 YDEGEE, per germline. Trimming took off 6 bases at V and 3 bases at J, with 15 bases between the two ends. The length of the CDR3 is 14 residues. Combining the CDR3 with reference TRBV5-8 and TRBJ1-2 gives the whole variable domain EAGVTQSPTHLIKTRGQQATLRCSPISGHTSVYWYQQALGLGLQFLLWYDEGEERNRGNFPPRFSGRQFPNYSSELNVNALELEDSALYLCASTKRGGDYGYTFGSGTRLTVV.

The chain links TRBV5-1 to TRBJ1-2; TRBD1 matches 10 bases. Germline assignment: CDR1 SGHRS and CDR2 YFSETQ. Trimming removed 4 bases from V and 8 bases from J; junction bases left unmatched: 11. The CDR3 loop spans 15 amino acids. Written as DNA, the CDR3 is TGCGCCAGCAGCCCCCAGGGACAGGGGTTCGAGGGCTACACCTTC. It codes for CASSPQGQGFEGYTF.

This clone was seen only a few times. CDR3 residues: CASSLNSGTGYTF. CDR3 sequence (DNA): TGTGCCAGCAGTTTAAATTCCGGGACAGGCTACACCTTC. The V gene is TRBV27, the J gene TRBJ1-2, with D possibly being TRBD1 (6 bases). V was shortened by 2 bases and J by 8 bases, with 12 bases between the two germline ends. This CDR3 has 13 amino acids. Germline-derived CDR1 and CDR2 are MNHEY and SMNVEV (reference sequence).

The chain joins TRBV5-6 to TRBJ2-1, with 12 positions matching TRBD2. The ends lost 6 bases at V and 2 bases at J; junction bases unmatched: 6. CDR1 is SGHDT and CDR2 is YYEEEE in the germline V gene. The CDR3 is made up of 16 amino acids. Written as DNA, the CDR3 is TGTGCCAGCACCGCCCTAGCGGGGGGGACCTACAATGAGCAGTTCTTC. It codes for CASTALAGGTYNEQFF.

The chain joins TRBV27 to TRBJ2-7, with D possibly TRBD2 on 6 matching bases. Trimming shortened V by 4 bases and J by 5 bases, and 9 bases separated the two germline ends. The length of the CDR3 is 12 residues. Germline values: CDR1 MNHEY, CDR2 SMNVEV (reference sequence). CDR3 residues: CASSSAGNEQYF. The CDR3 DNA sequence: TGTGCCAGCAGTTCCGCGGGAAACGAGCAGTACTTC.

V and J are TRBV21-1 and TRBJ1-1. TRBV21-1 is given as a pseudogene. The CDR3 is made up of 15 amino acids. The CDR3 DNA follows: TGTGCCAGCAGCAACCGGGGGCCGGGGGGGTATGAAGCTTTCTTT. Amino acids: CASSNRGPGGYEAFF.

The chain uses TRBV15 and TRBJ1-1; D unclear. CDR1 and CDR2 (germline): LNHNV, YYDKDF (reference sequence). V was shortened by 3 bases and J by 6 bases, with 11 bases between the two germline ends. This CDR3 region has 13 residues. The CDR3 here is CATSRWESPEAFF. CDR3 DNA sequence: TGTGCCACCAGCAGGTGGGAGTCTCCTGAAGCTTTCTTT.

V is TRBV19 and J is TRBJ2-2; 8 bases fit TRBD2. CDR1 LNHDA and CDR2 SQIVND come from the germline V gene (reference sequence). The V and J ends lost 5 bases and 6 bases, in that order; junction bases with no gene match: 5. CDR3 length: 14 residues. DNA for the CDR3: TGTGCCAGTAGTTTCGGGGGGGCCTCCGGGGAGCTGTTTTTT. It yields the protein CASSFGGASGELFF.